The 24 T cell receptor beta chains given below trace back to one sample, sequenced in a study of blood T cell repertoires in COVID-19. Generated by immunoSEQ multiplex PCR, the TCRdb table keeps only in-frame clones and is missing some. The data contain around 180,000 clones, about 85% of them seen just once; the ten biggest clones take up about 9.4%. Sequencing was carried out using peripheral blood. The receptors come from a woman aged 80 or over with acute or convalescent COVID-19.

This clone was recorded once. This chain joins TRBV18 and TRBJ1-2; 7 bases map to TRBD1. CDR3 length: 14 residues. J was trimmed by 3 bases and V by 3 bases; bases with no gene match: 4. The germline gives CDR1 KGHSH, CDR2 LQKENI. The CDR3 spells CASSPGTVHYGYTF. The CDR3 bases are TGTGCCAGCTCACCTGGGACAGTACACTATGGCTACACCTTC.

V and J are TRBV24-1 and TRBJ2-1; TRBD2 matches at 7 bases. The CDR3 spans 14 residues. After removal of 9 bases from V and 7 bases from J, the junction contained 11 bases not matched to a gene. Germline V gene data show CDR1 as KGHDR and CDR2 as SFDVKD. CDR3: CATLGTTPTNEQFF. As DNA, the CDR3 is TGTGCCACCCTTGGGACTACCCCAACTAATGAGCAGTTCTTC.

The chain combines TRBV10-1 with TRBJ1-5, with 10 bases that match TRBD1. V gave up 3 bases and J gave up 0 bases; unmatched junction bases: 11. The germline V gene has CDR1 WNHNN and CDR2 SYGVQD (reference sequence). CDR3 length equals 19 residues. CDR3 residues: CASSDGQGVPTYSNQPQHF. DNA for the CDR3: TGCGCCAGCAGTGATGGACAGGGGGTACCGACCTATAGCAATCAGCCCCAGCATTTT.

V usage is TRBV7-9 and J usage is TRBJ2-5, with 9 bases identical to TRBD1. CDR3 size: 14 residues. V shed 1 base and J 4 bases; nucleotides not matched to a gene: 1. Germline values: CDR1 SEHNR, CDR2 FQNEAQ (reference sequence). The CDR3 loop reads CASSLGQGVETQYF. The CDR3 region has the DNA TGTGCCAGCAGCTTAGGACAGGGGGTAGAGACCCAGTACTTC. The full variable domain, in which reference TRBV7-9 and TRBJ2-5 provide the parts outside the CDR3, is DTGVSQNPRHKITKRGQNVTFRCDPISEHNRLYWYRQTLGQGPEFLTYFQNEAQLEKSRLLSDRFSAERPKGSFSTLEIQRTEQGDSAMYLCASSLGQGVETQYFGPGTRLLVL.

The V gene is TRBV3-1 (or the pseudogene TRBV3-2), the J gene TRBJ2-5, with D possibly matching TRBD2 (5 bases). This CDR3 comprises 14 residues. V was clipped by 4 bases and J by 3 bases, with 12 bases between them. Germline CDR1 reads LGHDT; CDR2 reads YNNKEL (reference sequence). The CDR3 region is CASSLQLGEETQYF. The CDR3 DNA is TGTGCCAGCAGCCTTCAGCTCGGGGAAGAGACCCAGTACTTC.

This sequence joins TRBV18 and TRBJ1-6, with D possibly matching TRBD1 (6 bases). V was cut by 1 base and J by 0 bases, with 13 bases left in between. The CDR3 is 18 residues long. CDR1 KGHSH and CDR2 LQKENI come from the germline V gene. The DNA of the CDR3 is TGTGCCAGCTCACCACGACAGGCCGCGAGCTCCTATAATTCACCCCTCCACTTT. Its protein product is CASSPRQAASSYNSPLHF. The entire variable domain, with the rest obtained from reference TRBV18 and TRBJ1-6, is as follows: NAGVMQNPRHLVRRRGQEARLRCSPMKGHSHVYWYRQLPEEGLKFMVYLQKENIIDESGMPKERFSAEFPKEGPSILRIQQVVRGDSAAYFCASSPRQAASSYNSPLHFGNGTRLTVT.

The V call is TRBV18, the J call TRBJ2-7; D possibly corresponds to TRBD2 (6 bases). The CDR3 contains 16 residues. Germline V gene lookup returns CDR1 KGHSH and CDR2 LQKENI. V was clipped by 4 bases and J by 5 bases, with 21 bases between them. The DNA of the CDR3 is TGTGCCAGCTCACTAAATGCCCGCGCGGGGCCCGACGAGCAGTACTTC. Encoded protein: CASSLNARAGPDEQYF.

This chain joins TRBV5-1 and TRBJ1-2; D is ambiguous. This CDR3 contains 14 residues. The V end lost 4 bases, the J end lost 3 bases, and 13 bases lay between the germline ends. Germline V lookup: CDR1 SGHRS, CDR2 YFSETQ. As DNA, the CDR3 is TGCGCCAGCAGCACCAGGTCGTTCGACTATGGCTACACCTTC. Amino acid sequence: CASSTRSFDYGYTF.

The J gene is TRBJ1-1, the V gene TRBV19; 9 bases align to TRBD1. Germline V gene sequence: CDR1 LNHDA, CDR2 SQIVND (reference sequence). The CDR3 runs to 13 residues. With 7 bases clipped from V and 7 bases from J, the junction kept 7 bases outside the gene matches. The CDR3 region has the DNA TGTGCCAGTACCCCCCTGGACAGGGGTGAAGCTTTCTTT. As protein: CASTPLDRGEAFF.

The chain employs TRBV19 and TRBJ1-5; D is possibly TRBD1 (6 bases). This CDR3 has 15 residues. V was cut by 1 base and J by 7 bases, with 14 bases left in between. Germline CDR1 LNHDA, CDR2 SQIVND (reference sequence). CDR3 loop: CASSIAQGIYQPQHF. In DNA form, the CDR3 reads TGTGCCAGTAGTATAGCCCAGGGGATCTACCAGCCCCAGCATTTT.

The chain is built from TRBV18 and TRBJ1-1, with D uncertain. This CDR3 comprises 12 residues. V was pared by 7 bases and J by 4 bases, with 10 bases between. CDR1 KGHSH and CDR2 LQKENI come from the germline V gene. CDR3 bases: TGTGCCAGCTTAGAACCGGGCACTGAAGCTTTCTTT. Encoded protein: CASLEPGTEAFF.

The chain links TRBV7-9 to TRBJ2-3; 12 bases align to TRBD2. CDR1 and CDR2 from the germline V gene are SEHNR and FQNEAQ (reference sequence). This CDR3 contains 15 residues. After removal of 1 base from V and 4 bases from J, the junction contained 0 bases not matched to a gene. CDR3 sequence (DNA): TGTGCCAGCAGCTTAGGACTAGCGGGAGCAGATACGCAGTATTTT. Its protein is CASSLGLAGADTQYF.

The chain couples TRBV5-1 to TRBJ2-3, with 7 bases identical to TRBD1. Per germline, CDR1 SGHRS and CDR2 YFSETQ. J gave up 3 bases and V 7 bases, and 5 bases lay outside the gene matches. The CDR3 contains 13 residues. CDR3: CASGDRVTDTQYF. The CDR3 DNA follows: TGCGCCAGCGGCGACAGGGTTACAGATACGCAGTATTTT.

V gene TRBV7-2 combines with J gene TRBJ2-2; no firm D call. The CDR3 spans 17 residues. Germline V gene sequence: CDR1 SGHTA, CDR2 FQGNSA. V was trimmed by 3 bases and J by 5 bases, leaving 19 bases between them. The CDR3 region has the DNA TGTGCCAGCAGCTTCAACCAGGCCCGCGTGCATACCGGGGAGCTGTTTTTT. It specifies CASSFNQARVHTGELFF.

The rearrangement uses TRBV5-1 and TRBJ2-5, with 7 nucleotides matching TRBD1. V trimming: 4 bases; J trimming: 2 bases; junction bases outside the gene matches: 8. Germline CDR1 is SGHRS and CDR2 is YFSETQ. The CDR3 is 15 amino acids. CDR3 sequence reads: CASSPGQAGQETQYF. For the CDR3, the DNA is TGCGCCAGCAGCCCCGGACAGGCAGGGCAAGAGACCCAGTACTTC.

The chain couples TRBV5-5 to TRBJ2-2; 7 bases are shared with TRBD2. The CDR3 runs 16 residues. Trimming cost V 1 base and J 6 bases; bases outside gene matches: 9. Per the germline V gene, CDR1 is SGHKS and CDR2 is YYEKEE (reference sequence). The CDR3 DNA sequence: TGTGCCAGCAGCTTGTTAGGGGAGGGTAGCGCCGGGGAGCTGTTTTTT. Translation gives CASSLLGEGSAGELFF. Complete variable domain (other parts from reference TRBV5-5 and TRBJ2-2): DAGVTQSPTHLIKTRGQQVTLRCSPISGHKSVSWYQQVLGQGPQFIFQYYEKEERGRGNFPDRFSARQFPNYSSELNVNALLLGDSALYLCASSLLGEGSAGELFFGEGSRLTVL.

The rearrangement uses TRBV7-3 and TRBJ1-2; D uncertain. The CDR3 covers 13 residues. Per the germline V gene, CDR1 is SGHTA and CDR2 is FQGTGA. V dropped 5 bases and J dropped 8 bases, with 15 bases sitting between them. The CDR3 here is CASSHGSSGGYTF. The CDR3 bases are TGTGCCAGCAGCCACGGGTCTTCTGGGGGCTACACCTTC.

This clone was seen a handful of times. This chain's CDR3 is CASRVAGELFF. CDR3 DNA sequence: TGTGCCAGCAGGGTAGCTGGGGAGCTGTTTTTT. The gene calls are TRBV7-2 and TRBJ2-2, with D uncertain. The V end lost 6 bases, the J end lost 8 bases, and 7 bases lay between the germline ends. The germline gives CDR1 SGHTA, CDR2 FQGNSA. The CDR3 is 11 amino acids.

V usage is TRBV6-2 or TRBV6-3 and J usage is TRBJ2-4; 8 nucleotides match TRBD2. Trimming took 0 bases from V and 8 from J; bases not matched to a gene: 6. Germline V CDR1 and CDR2: MNHEY, SVGEGT. The CDR3 sequence is 15 residues long. The CDR3 DNA follows: TGTGCCAGCAGTTACTCAGGGCTAGCGGGTTACATTCAGTACTTC. The encoded protein is CASSYSGLAGYIQYF.

This clone was found a few times. This rearrangement joins TRBV24-1 to TRBJ1-1; D uncertain. The CDR3 is 13 residues long. CDR1 and CDR2 from the germline V gene are KGHDR and SFDVKD. The ends were cut back, 4 bases at V and 5 bases at J, with 10 bases in the middle. The CDR3: CATSDRGGTEAFF. The CDR3 DNA is TGTGCCACCAGTGACCGCGGTGGGACTGAAGCTTTCTTT.

This chain connects TRBV2 to TRBJ2-4, with TRBD1 matching over 8 bases. Germline lookup yields CDR1 SNHLY and CDR2 FYNNEI. The V and J ends lost 8 bases and 1 base, in that order; junction bases with no gene match: 10. The CDR3 loop spans 16 amino acids. The CDR3 sequence: CASFPGQGRAKNIQYF. The CDR3 bases are TGTGCCAGCTTTCCCGGACAGGGAAGGGCCAAAAACATTCAGTACTTC.

V usage is TRBV9 and J usage is TRBJ2-5, with D maybe TRBD2 (6 bases). Deletions cut 3 bases from V and 5 bases from J, with 11 bases between. The germline CDR1 and CDR2 sequences are SGDLS and YYNGEE. This CDR3 is 13 amino acids long. CDR3 loop: CASSALASETQYF. In DNA, the CDR3 is TGTGCCAGCAGCGCACTAGCTTCCGAGACCCAGTACTTC.

This clone came up a few times. The gene calls are TRBV5-1 and TRBJ2-7; tentative D call: TRBD2 (5 bases). This CDR3 region has 14 residues. The germline V and J ends were trimmed by 4 bases and 1 base, with 12 bases remaining between them. CDR1 and CDR2 (germline): SGHRS, YFSETQ. The CDR3 loop is CASSPGLGSYEQYF. DNA for the CDR3: TGCGCCAGCAGCCCCGGACTGGGATCCTACGAGCAGTACTTC. Based on the CDR3 plus reference TRBV5-1 and TRBJ2-7, the full variable domain is KAGVTQTPRYLIKTRGQQVTLSCSPISGHRSVSWYQQTPGQGLQFLFEYFSETQRNKGNFPGRFSGRQFSNSRSEMNVSTLELGDSALYLCASSPGLGSYEQYFGPGTRLTVT.

The chain is built from TRBV12-3 or TRBV12-4 and TRBJ1-1; the D is unclear. The CDR3 sequence is 12 residues long. Trimming stripped 2 bases from V and 6 bases from J, with 7 bases between. CDR3 protein: CASSLRRSEAFF. The CDR3 DNA reads as TGTGCCAGCAGTTTAAGGCGGTCTGAAGCTTTCTTT.